Listed below are T cell receptor beta chains from one sample, sequenced in a study of identical twins. TCRdb called the 5' RACE reads again in MiXCR, with one record for every CDR3 protein. The sample consists of 600,000 to 800,000 distinct CDR3 sequences, about 20% of them appearing once. The sample was also linked to a second study, of T cells expressing NK-cell markers.

Sequenced input: PBMCs. The origin of the receptors is a woman aged 18-29 years in good health. The CDR3 runs from the conserved cysteine through the conserved F or W. The order of the fields is V gene, clone size, J gene, D gene, CDR3 protein, CDR3 DNA. D genes are given only for firm matches. Not every row has a clone size; where given, it reads once, few, many or a size class.

>TRBV9|-|TRBJ2-1|-
CASSSRGGSGYNEQFF
TGTGCCAGCAGCTCACGGGGTGGTTCGGGCTACAATGAGCAGTTCTTC
>TRBV15|few|TRBJ2-7|-
CATSRDEREQYF
TGTGCCACCAGCAGAGATGAACGGGAGCAGTACTTC
>TRBV20-1|-|TRBJ2-1|-
CSASGGPPANEQFF
TGCAGTGCTAGTGGCGGCCCCCCGGCAAATGAGCAGTTCTTC
>TRBV20-1|few|TRBJ2-3|TRBD2
CSAILASGTDTQYF
TGCAGTGCGATACTAGCGAGCGGCACAGATACGCAGTATTTT
>TRBV20-1|few|TRBJ2-1|TRBD1
CSARPGTGLPSEQFF
TGCAGTGCTAGGCCCGGGACAGGGCTCCCCAGTGAGCAGTTCTTC
>TRBV7-9|many|TRBJ2-5|-
CASRLGGETQYF
TGTGCCAGCCGGCTTGGGGGAGAGACCCAGTACTTC
>TRBV20-1|-|TRBJ2-7|TRBD2
CSARLSAGGYEQYF
TGCAGTGCTAGACTCTCCGCCGGGGGGTACGAGCAGTACTTC
>TRBV6-5|-|TRBJ2-7|TRBD2
CASSYRPGGVTYEQYF
TGTGCCAGCAGCTACCGACCGGGAGGGGTGACCTACGAGCAGTACTTC
>TRBV9|once|TRBJ2-5|-
CASSAVHPGPTQRETQYF
TGTGCCAGCAGCGCAGTCCATCCGGGACCCACTCAAAGGGAGACCCAGTACTTC
>TRBV20-1|-|TRBJ1-2|-
CSTGLGANGYTF
TGCAGTACAGGGTTAGGAGCAAATGGCTACACCTTC
>TRBV9|few|TRBJ2-7|TRBD1
CASSAGTAYYEQYF
TGTGCCAGCAGCGCGGGGACAGCCTACTACGAGCAGTACTTC
>TRBV6-1|few|TRBJ1-2|TRBD1
CASSIRQGNDGYTF
TGTGCCAGCAGTATCCGACAGGGAAATGATGGCTACACCTTC
>TRBV27|-|TRBJ2-1|-
CASKSGQGRSDNEQFF
TGTGCCAGCAAAAGCGGGCAGGGGAGGTCCGACAATGAGCAGTTCTTC
>TRBV5-1|few|TRBJ1-1|-
CASSLVEGGTEAFF
TGCGCCAGCAGCTTGGTAGAAGGGGGAACTGAAGCTTTCTTT
>TRBV6-5|-|TRBJ2-1|TRBD1
CASSYAGGRNEQFF
TGTGCCAGCAGTTACGCAGGGGGCCGTAATGAGCAGTTCTTC
>TRBV7-2|few|TRBJ2-3|-
CATDRGTDTQYF
TGTGCCACCGATAGGGGCACAGATACGCAGTATTTT
>TRBV7-2|few|TRBJ2-1|-
CASSFGPILYEQFF
TGTGCCAGCAGCTTCGGTCCTATCCTTTATGAGCAGTTCTTC
>TRBV12-3/TRBV12-4|-|TRBJ1-3|-
CASSPLVSGNTIYF
TGTGCCAGCAGTCCACTGGTCTCTGGAAACACCATATATTTT
>TRBV20-1|many|TRBJ2-1|-
CSAPGTESYNEQFF
TGCAGTGCTCCGGGGACGGAAAGTTACAATGAGCAGTTCTTC
>TRBV12-3/TRBV12-4|-|TRBJ2-2|-
CASSLPASRSNTGELFF
TGTGCCAGCAGTTTACCGGCTAGCCGTAGTAACACCGGGGAGCTGTTTTTT
>TRBV20-1|few|TRBJ2-1|TRBD1
CSARDPRGPYNEQFF
TGCAGTGCTAGAGATCCCAGGGGGCCCTACAATGAGCAGTTCTTC
>TRBV7-8|few|TRBJ2-7|-
CASSFASRDYEQYF
TGTGCCAGCAGCTTCGCCAGCAGGGACTACGAGCAGTACTTC
>TRBV5-8|-|TRBJ2-1|TRBD2
CASSRRTSGGHEQFF
TGTGCCAGCAGCCGGAGGACTAGCGGGGGACATGAGCAGTTCTTC
>TRBV11-3|-|TRBJ2-5|-
CASSAYETQYF
TGTGCCAGCAGTGCCTACGAGACCCAGTACTTC
>TRBV7-6|-|TRBJ2-7|-
CASSPRASEQYF
TGTGCCAGCAGCCCAAGGGCTTCTGAGCAGTACTTC
>TRBV4-3|few|TRBJ2-3|-
CASSQDVGTDTQYF
TGCGCCAGCAGCCAAGATGTTGGGACAGATACGCAGTATTTT
>TRBV10-3|-|TRBJ2-1|TRBD2
CAMGTSGGHNEQFF
TGTGCCATGGGGACTAGCGGGGGACACAATGAGCAGTTCTTC
>TRBV1|-|TRBJ2-1|-
CTSSQDSGLSYNEQFF
TGCACCAGCAGCCAAGACTCGGGGCTATCCTACAATGAGCAGTTCTTC
>TRBV11-2|-|TRBJ2-1|-
CASSKGSKTYNEQFF
TGTGCCAGCAGCAAGGGGAGCAAAACTTACAATGAGCAGTTCTTC